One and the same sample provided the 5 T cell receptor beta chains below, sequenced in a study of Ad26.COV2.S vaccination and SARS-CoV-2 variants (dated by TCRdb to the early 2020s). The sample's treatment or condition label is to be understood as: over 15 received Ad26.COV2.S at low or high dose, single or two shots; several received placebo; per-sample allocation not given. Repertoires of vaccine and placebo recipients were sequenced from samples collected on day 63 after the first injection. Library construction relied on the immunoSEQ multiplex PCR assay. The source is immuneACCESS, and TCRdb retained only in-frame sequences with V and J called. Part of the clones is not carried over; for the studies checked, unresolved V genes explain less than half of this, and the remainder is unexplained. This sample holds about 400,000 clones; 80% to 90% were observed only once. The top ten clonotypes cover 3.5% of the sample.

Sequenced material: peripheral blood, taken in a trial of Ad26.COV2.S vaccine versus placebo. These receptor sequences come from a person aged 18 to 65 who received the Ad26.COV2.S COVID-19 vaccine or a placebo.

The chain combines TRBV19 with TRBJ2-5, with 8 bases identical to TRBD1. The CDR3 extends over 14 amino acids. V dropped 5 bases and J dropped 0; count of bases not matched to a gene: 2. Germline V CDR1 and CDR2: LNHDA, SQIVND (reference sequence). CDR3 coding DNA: TGTGCCAGTAGTGTGACAGGGGACCAAGAGACCCAGTACTTC. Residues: CASSVTGDQETQYF.

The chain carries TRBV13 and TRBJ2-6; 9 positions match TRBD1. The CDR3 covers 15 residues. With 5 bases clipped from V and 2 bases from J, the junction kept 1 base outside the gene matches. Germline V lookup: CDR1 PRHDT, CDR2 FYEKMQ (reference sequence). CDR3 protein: CASSRQGAGANVLTF. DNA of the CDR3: TGTGCCAGCAGCCGACAGGGGGCTGGGGCCAACGTCCTGACTTTC. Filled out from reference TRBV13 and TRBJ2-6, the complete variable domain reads AAGVIQSPRHLIKEKRETATLKCYPIPRHDTVYWYQQGPGQDPQFLISFYEKMQSDKGSIPDRFSAQQFSDYHSELNMSSLELGDSALYFCASSRQGAGANVLTFGAGSRLTVL.

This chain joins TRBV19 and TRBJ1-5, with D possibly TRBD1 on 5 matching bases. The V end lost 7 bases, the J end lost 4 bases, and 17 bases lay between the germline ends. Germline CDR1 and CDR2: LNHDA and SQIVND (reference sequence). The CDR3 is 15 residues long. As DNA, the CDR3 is TGTGCCAGTACCCGGGGGGGGTCCTTGAATCAGCCCCAGCATTTT. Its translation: CASTRGGSLNQPQHF.

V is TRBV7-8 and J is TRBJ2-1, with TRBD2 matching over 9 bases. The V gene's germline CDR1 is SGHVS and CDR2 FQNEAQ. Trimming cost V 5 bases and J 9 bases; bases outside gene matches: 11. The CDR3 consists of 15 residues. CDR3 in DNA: TGTGCCAGCAGCCTTAGCGGGGGTGCCTGGGGTGAGCAGTTCTTC. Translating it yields CASSLSGGAWGEQFF.

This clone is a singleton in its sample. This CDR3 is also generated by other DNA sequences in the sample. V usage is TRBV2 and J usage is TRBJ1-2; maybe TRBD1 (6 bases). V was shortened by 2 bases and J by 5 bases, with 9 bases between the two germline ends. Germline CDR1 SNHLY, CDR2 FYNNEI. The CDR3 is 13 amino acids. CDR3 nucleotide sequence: TGTGCCAGCAGTGAAAGGGGGTATTATGGCTACACCTTC. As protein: CASSERGYYGYTF.